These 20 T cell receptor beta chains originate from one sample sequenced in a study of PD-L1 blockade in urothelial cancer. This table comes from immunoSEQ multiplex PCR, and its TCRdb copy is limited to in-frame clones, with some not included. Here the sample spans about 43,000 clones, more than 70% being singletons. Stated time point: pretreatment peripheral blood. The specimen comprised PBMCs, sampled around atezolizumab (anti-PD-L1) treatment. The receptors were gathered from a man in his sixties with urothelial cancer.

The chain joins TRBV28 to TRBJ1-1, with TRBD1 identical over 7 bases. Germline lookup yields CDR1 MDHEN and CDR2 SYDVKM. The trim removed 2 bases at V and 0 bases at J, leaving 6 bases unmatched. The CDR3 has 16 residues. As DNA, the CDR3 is TGTGCCAGCAGTTTACAGACAGGGCGCATGAACACTGAAGCTTTCTTT. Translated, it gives CASSLQTGRMNTEAFF. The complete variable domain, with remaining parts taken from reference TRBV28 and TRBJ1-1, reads DVKVTQSSRYLVKRTGEKVFLECVQDMDHENMFWYRQDPGLGLRLIYFSYDVKMKEKGDIPEGYSVSREKKERFSLILESASTNQTSMYLCASSLQTGRMNTEAFFGQGTRLTVV.

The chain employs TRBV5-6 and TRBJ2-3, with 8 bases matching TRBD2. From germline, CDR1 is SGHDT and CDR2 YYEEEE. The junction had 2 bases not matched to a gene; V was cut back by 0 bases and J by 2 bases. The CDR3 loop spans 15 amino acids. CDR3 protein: CASSLGGGPTDTQYF. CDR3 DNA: TGTGCCAGCAGCTTGGGCGGGGGGCCCACAGATACGCAGTATTTT.

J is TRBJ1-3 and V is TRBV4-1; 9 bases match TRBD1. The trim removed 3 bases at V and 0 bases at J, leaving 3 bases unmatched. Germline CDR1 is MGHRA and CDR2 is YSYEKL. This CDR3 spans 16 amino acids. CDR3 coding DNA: TGCGCCAGCAGCCACGGACAGGGGCTCTCTGGAAACACCATATATTTT. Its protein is CASSHGQGLSGNTIYF.

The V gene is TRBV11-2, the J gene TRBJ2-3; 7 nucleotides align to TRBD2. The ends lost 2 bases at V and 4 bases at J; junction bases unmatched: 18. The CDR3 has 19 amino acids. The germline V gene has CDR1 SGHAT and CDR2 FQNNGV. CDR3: CASSLSAWRERSFADTQYF. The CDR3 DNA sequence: TGTGCCAGCAGCTTATCCGCTTGGCGGGAGAGGAGTTTTGCAGATACGCAGTATTTT.

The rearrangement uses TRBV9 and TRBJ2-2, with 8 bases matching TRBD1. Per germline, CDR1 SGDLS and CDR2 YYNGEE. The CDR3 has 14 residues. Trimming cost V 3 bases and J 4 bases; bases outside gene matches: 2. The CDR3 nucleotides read TGTGCCAGCAGCGCAACAGGGGGCACCGGGGAGCTGTTTTTT. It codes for CASSATGGTGELFF.

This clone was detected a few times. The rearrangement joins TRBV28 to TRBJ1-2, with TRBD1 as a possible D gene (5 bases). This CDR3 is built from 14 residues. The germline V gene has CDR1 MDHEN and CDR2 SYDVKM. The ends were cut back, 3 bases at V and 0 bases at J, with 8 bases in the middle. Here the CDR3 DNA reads TGTGCCAGCAGTTTTGACAGACCTAACTATGGCTACACCTTC. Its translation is CASSFDRPNYGYTF.

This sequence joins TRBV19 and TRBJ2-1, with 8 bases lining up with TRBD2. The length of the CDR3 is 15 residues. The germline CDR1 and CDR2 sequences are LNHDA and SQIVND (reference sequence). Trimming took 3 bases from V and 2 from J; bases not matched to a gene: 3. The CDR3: CASSMLAGTYNEQFF. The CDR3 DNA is TGTGCCAGTAGTATGCTAGCGGGTACCTACAATGAGCAGTTCTTC. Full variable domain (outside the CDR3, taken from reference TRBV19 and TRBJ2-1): DGGITQSPKYLFRKEGQNVTLSCEQNLNHDAMYWYRQDPGQGLRLIYYSQIVNDFQKGDIAEGYSVSREKKESFPLTVTSAQKNPTAFYLCASSMLAGTYNEQFFGPGTRLTVL.

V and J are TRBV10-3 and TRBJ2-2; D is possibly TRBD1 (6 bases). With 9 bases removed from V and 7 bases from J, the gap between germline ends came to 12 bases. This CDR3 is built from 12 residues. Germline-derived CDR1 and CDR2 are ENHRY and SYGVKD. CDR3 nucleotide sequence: TGTGCCATTCTACAGGGCGGCGGGGAGCTGTTTTTT. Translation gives CAILQGGGELFF.

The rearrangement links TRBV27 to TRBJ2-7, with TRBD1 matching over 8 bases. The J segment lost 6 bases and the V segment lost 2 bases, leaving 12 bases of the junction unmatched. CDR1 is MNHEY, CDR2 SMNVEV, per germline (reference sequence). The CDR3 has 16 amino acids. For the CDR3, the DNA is TGTGCCAGCAGTTTAAATGGCCAGGGGGCCGGCAGCGAGCAGTACTTC. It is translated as CASSLNGQGAGSEQYF.

Here the CDR3 DNA reads TGTGCCAGCAGCTTCAGGGGGTTAGCTGGAAACACCATATATTTT. It is translated as CASSFRGLAGNTIYF. V gene TRBV5-6 combines with J gene TRBJ1-3, with 7 bases lining up with TRBD1. The CDR3 contains 15 residues. Germline CDR1 SGHDT, CDR2 YYEEEE. Unmatched junction bases numbered 4, after V lost 2 bases and J lost 2 bases.

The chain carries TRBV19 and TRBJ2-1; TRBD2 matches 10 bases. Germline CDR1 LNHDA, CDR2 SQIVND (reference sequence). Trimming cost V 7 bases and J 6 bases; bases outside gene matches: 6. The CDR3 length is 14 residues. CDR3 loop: CASINQRGGNEQFF. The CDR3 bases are TGTGCCAGTATTAACCAGCGGGGGGGCAATGAGCAGTTCTTC.

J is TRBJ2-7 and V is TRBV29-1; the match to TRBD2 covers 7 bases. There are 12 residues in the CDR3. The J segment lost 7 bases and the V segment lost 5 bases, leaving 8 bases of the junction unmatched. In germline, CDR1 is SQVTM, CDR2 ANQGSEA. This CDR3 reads CSVKRGSDEQYF. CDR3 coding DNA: TGCAGCGTTAAGCGGGGATCCGATGAGCAGTACTTC.

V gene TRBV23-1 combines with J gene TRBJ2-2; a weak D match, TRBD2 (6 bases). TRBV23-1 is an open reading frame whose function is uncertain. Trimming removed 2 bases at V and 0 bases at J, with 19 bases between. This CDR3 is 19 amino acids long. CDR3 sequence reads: CASSQVGGAPQPNTGELFF. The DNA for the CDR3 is TGCGCCAGCAGTCAAGTAGGAGGGGCACCTCAACCGAACACCGGGGAGCTGTTTTTT.

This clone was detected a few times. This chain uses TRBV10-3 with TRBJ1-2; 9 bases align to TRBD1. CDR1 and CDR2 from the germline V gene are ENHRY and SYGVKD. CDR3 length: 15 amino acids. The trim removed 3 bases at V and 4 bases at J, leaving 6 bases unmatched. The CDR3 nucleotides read TGTGCCATCAGTGACCCGGACAGGGGAGGCTATGGCTACACCTTC. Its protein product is CAISDPDRGGYGYTF.

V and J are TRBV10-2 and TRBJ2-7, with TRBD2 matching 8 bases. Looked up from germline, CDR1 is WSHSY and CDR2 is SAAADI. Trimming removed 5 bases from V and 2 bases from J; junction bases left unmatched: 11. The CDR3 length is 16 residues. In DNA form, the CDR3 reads TGCGCCAGCAGTCTGCCCCCACTAGCGGTGACCTACGAGCAGTACTTC. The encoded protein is CASSLPPLAVTYEQYF.

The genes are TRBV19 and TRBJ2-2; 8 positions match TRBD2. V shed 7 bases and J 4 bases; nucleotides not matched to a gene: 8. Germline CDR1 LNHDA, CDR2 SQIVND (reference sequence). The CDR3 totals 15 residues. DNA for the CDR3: TGTGCCAGTACCAGAAGCGGGAGTGGCACCGGGGAGCTGTTTTTT. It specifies CASTRSGSGTGELFF.

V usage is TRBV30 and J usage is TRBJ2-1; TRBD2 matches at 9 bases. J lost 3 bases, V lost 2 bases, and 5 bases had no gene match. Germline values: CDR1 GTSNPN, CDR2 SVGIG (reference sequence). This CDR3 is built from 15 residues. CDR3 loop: CAWSTASGDYNEQFF. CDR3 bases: TGTGCCTGGAGTACTGCTAGCGGGGACTACAATGAGCAGTTCTTC.

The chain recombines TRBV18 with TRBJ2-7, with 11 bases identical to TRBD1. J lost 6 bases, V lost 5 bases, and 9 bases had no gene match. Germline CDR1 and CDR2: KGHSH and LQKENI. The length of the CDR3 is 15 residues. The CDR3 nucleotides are TGTGCCAGCTCATACCTGGACAGGGGGCAGAGCGAGCAGTACTTC. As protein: CASSYLDRGQSEQYF.

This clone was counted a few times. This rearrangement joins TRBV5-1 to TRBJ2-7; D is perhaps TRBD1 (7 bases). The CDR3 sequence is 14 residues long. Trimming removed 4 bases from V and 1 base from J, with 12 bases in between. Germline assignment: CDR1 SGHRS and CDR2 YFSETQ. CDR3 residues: CASSVQGGSYEQYF. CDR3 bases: TGCGCCAGCAGCGTTCAGGGGGGTTCCTACGAGCAGTACTTC.

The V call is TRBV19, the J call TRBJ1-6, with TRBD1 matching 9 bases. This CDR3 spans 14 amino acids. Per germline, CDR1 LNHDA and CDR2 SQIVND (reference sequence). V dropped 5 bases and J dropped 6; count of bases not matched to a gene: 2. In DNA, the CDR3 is TGTGCCAGTAGTGGGACAGGGCCTAATTCACCCCTCCACTTT. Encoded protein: CASSGTGPNSPLHF.